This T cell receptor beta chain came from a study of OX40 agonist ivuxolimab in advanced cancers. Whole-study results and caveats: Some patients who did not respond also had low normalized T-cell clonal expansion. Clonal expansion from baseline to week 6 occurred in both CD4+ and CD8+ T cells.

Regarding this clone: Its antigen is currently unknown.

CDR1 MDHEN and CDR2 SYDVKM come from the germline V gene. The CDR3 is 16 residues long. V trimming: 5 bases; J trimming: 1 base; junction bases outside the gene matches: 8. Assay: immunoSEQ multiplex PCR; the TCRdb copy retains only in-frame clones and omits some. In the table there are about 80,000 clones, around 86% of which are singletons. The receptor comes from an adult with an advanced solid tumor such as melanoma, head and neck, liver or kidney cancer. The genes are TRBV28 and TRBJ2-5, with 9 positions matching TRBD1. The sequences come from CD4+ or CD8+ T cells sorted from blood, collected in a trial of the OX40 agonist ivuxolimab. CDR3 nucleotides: TGTGCCAGCAGTCCTCATGGACAGGGGCCCCAAGAGACCCAGTACTTC. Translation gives CASSPHGQGPQETQYF.